The 4 T cell receptor beta chains in this list originate from one sample, sequenced in a study of shared clonotypes between healthy human individuals. The data were produced by immunoSEQ multiplex PCR, yet TCRdb's version contains in-frame clones alone and is incomplete. The sample consists of fewer than 1.6 million clones, around 98.5% of them appearing once. The sequencing sample was made of naive CD4+ T cells sorted from blood. This sample's subset: CD45RA+ positively selected. Every receptor here comes from a man under 40 in good health.

CDR3 in DNA: TGTGCCAGCTCACGCGCTGTAGGGGGTTACTGGACTAGCGGGCCCGCGAACACCGGGGAGCTGTTTTTT. Its translation: CASSRAVGGYWTSGPANTGELFF. The chain has TRBV18 and TRBJ2-2; 11 bases match TRBD2. V lost 4 bases to trimming and J lost 0 bases; unmatched junction nucleotides: 22. The CDR3 runs to 23 residues. CDR1 and CDR2 from the germline V gene are KGHSH and LQKENI.

V gene TRBV27 combines with J gene TRBJ2-3, with 12 bases aligning to TRBD2. J gave up 2 bases and V 6 bases, and 12 bases lay outside the gene matches. CDR3 length: 18 amino acids. The germline gives CDR1 MNHEY, CDR2 SMNVEV (reference sequence). The CDR3, as DNA: TGTGCCAGCAGGAGGGGGCTCGGACTAGCGGGGATCACAGATACGCAGTATTTT. Translation gives CASRRGLGLAGITDTQYF.

This chain links TRBV18 with TRBJ1-5, with D possibly matching TRBD1 (6 bases). The CDR3 covers 14 residues. Deletions cut 3 bases from V and 3 bases from J, with 9 bases between. Looked up from germline, CDR1 is KGHSH and CDR2 is LQKENI. CDR3 nucleotide sequence: TGTGCCAGCTCACCTGGGGGCACCAATCAGCCCCAGCATTTT. Its translation: CASSPGGTNQPQHF. The complete variable domain, with remaining parts taken from reference TRBV18 and TRBJ1-5, reads NAGVMQNPRHLVRRRGQEARLRCSPMKGHSHVYWYRQLPEEGLKFMVYLQKENIIDESGMPKERFSAEFPKEGPSILRIQQVVRGDSAAYFCASSPGGTNQPQHFGDGTRLSIL.

The V call is TRBV27, the J call TRBJ2-5; perhaps TRBD2 as D (8 bases). V lost 4 bases and J 4 bases, leaving 16 bases between the germline ends. Germline lookup yields CDR1 MNHEY and CDR2 SMNVEV (reference sequence). This CDR3 is built from 15 residues. CDR3 loop: CASSSRDSGGETQYF. The CDR3 coding sequence is TGTGCCAGCAGTTCTCGGGACAGCGGGGGAGAGACCCAGTACTTC.